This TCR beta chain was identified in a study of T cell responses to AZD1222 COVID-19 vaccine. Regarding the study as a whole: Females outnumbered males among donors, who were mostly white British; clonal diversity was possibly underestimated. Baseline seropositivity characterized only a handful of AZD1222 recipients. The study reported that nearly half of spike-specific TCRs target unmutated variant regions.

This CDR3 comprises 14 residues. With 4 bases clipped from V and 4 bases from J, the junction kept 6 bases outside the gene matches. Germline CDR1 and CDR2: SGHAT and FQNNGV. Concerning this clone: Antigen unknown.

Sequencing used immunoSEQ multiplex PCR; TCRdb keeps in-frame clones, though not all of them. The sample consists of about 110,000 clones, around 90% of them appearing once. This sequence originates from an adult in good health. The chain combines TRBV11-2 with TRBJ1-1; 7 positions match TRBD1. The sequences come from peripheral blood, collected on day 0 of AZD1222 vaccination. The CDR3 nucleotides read TGTGCCAGCAGCTCGGGACAGTCTGTCACTGAAGCTTTCTTT. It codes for CASSSGQSVTEAFF.